This is a list of T cell receptor beta chains from one sample in a study of cytomegalovirus exposure and HLA in healthy donors. Method: immunoSEQ multiplex PCR; TCRdb's copy keeps in-frame clones and lacks some. The sample shows roughly 200,000 clones, around three quarters of them seen only once. Specimen: PBMCs. These receptors all come from a middle-aged man in good health and CMV-seronegative. CDR3s leave out the opening cysteine and the closing phenylalanine or tryptophan. The order of the fields is V gene, J gene, CDR3 protein.

>TRBV30|TRBJ1-4
AWSQGDTYEKLF
>TRBV19|TRBJ1-5
ASSPRTGGSRQPQH
>TRBV18|TRBJ2-1
ASSPGGLALYNEQF
>TRBV6-6|TRBJ1-4
ASSDSQGQKLF
>TRBV7-2|TRBJ1-5
ASSLGGGQPQH
>TRBV5-1|TRBJ2-1
ASSFFGPGDNEQF
>TRBV9|TRBJ1-2
ASSVVGTGGVYGYT
>TRBV5-4|TRBJ2-2
ASSFAIGGYGELF
>TRBV10-2|TRBJ1-1
ASSLAGEGAEAF
>TRBV27|TRBJ1-3
ASSPQGVSGNTIY
>TRBV18|TRBJ1-2
ASSPGGVEIYGYT
>TRBV4-3|TRBJ1-6
ASSQDLEASPLH
>TRBV10-3|TRBJ2-2
AISESRGGELF
>TRBV18|TRBJ1-5
ASSGAPDQPQH
>TRBV19|TRBJ2-1
ASSIMPSSYNEQF
>TRBV6-4|TRBJ1-6
ASPADRFSSYNSPLH
>TRBV6-5|TRBJ2-5
ASSYGRGSETQY
>TRBV18|TRBJ2-7
ASSPPIGQGGEQY
>TRBV7-8|TRBJ2-5
ASSNLRETQY
>TRBV19|TRBJ2-5
ASSLRGGNWETQY
>TRBV29-1|TRBJ1-1
SVRTRGLTEAF
>TRBV5-6|TRBJ2-5
ASSLRQGRETQY
>TRBV7-2|TRBJ2-1
ASSLPSGGPYSSYNEQF
>TRBV7-3|TRBJ1-5
ASSLDGAAGQPQH
>TRBV5-4|TRBJ2-1
ASTLYGEQF
>TRBV4-1|TRBJ2-3
ASSQGARGDTQY
>TRBV29-1|TRBJ1-2
SVSGGDRGIYGYT
>TRBV9|TRBJ1-1
ASSVGGGSNTEAF
>TRBV4-3|TRBJ2-2
ASSHPREANTGELF
>TRBV7-6|TRBJ2-1
ASSLAPDNEQF
>TRBV10-3|TRBJ2-7
AISESRTGKNEQY
>TRBV7-9|TRBJ2-5
SSSLSERQSY
>TRBV5-8|TRBJ2-7
ASTPRGDEQY
>TRBV7-9|TRBJ1-1
ASRMGSMNTEAF
>TRBV5-1|TRBJ2-6
ASSWGVSGANVLT
>TRBV7-2|TRBJ1-1
ASSRQGNTEAF
>TRBV18|TRBJ1-1
ASSRGQGGTEAF
>TRBV5-5|TRBJ1-2
ASSLWGLNYGYT
>TRBV1|TRBJ1-5
TSSQEWGHQPQH
>TRBV7-9|TRBJ2-4
ASSSSRDTRTKNIQY
>TRBV7-9|TRBJ2-6
ASAGVGGANVLT